The entry below gives a single T cell receptor (beta chain) sequence along with its context. From blood CD8+ and CD4+ T cells, the TCR beta chain was sequenced. RNA, at roughly 0.5 to 1 ug, was reverse transcribed with random hexamers. The amplification used immunoSEQ multiplex PCR on TCR beta CDR3; it spanned 54 Vbeta and 13 Jbeta. TCRdb independently ran MiXCR on the immunoSEQ multiplex PCR reads; one entry per CDR3 protein. The sample yields more than 200,000 distinct CDR3 sequences, around 93% seen once. The data originate from a study of CD8 T cells in Susac syndrome. Input material: CD4+ T cells from PBMCs. This sequence originates from a human donor with multiple sclerosis.

The CDR3 bases are TGTGCCAGCAGTTTAGTGGTGGATTTAAGCAATCAGCCCCAGCATTTT. Translated, it gives CASSLVVDLSNQPQHF. V gene TRBV12-3 or TRBV12-4 combines with J gene TRBJ1-5, with D unclear. The germline V and J ends were trimmed by 1 base and 1 base, with 11 bases remaining between them. This CDR3 is 16 amino acids long.